These 17 T cell receptor beta chains share one sample of origin, sequenced in a study of cytomegalovirus exposure and HLA in healthy donors. The data were produced by immunoSEQ multiplex PCR, yet TCRdb's version contains in-frame clones alone and is incomplete. The sample holds approximately 160,000 clones, 91% seen once. Sequencing was done on a sample of PBMCs. The origin of the receptors is a woman aged 18-29 years in good health and CMV-seropositive.

This chain uses TRBV28 with TRBJ2-5; 11 bases align to TRBD2. The germline CDR1 and CDR2 sequences are MDHEN and SYDVKM. The CDR3 is made up of 16 amino acids. With V trimmed by 5 bases and J by 1 base, 6 bases remained unmatched. CDR3 DNA sequence: TGTGCCAGCAGTCAAGGGACTAGCGGCACCCAAGAGACCCAGTACTTC. This encodes CASSQGTSGTQETQYF.

The genes are TRBV9 and TRBJ1-6; 9 bases fit TRBD1. Germline V gene lookup returns CDR1 SGDLS and CDR2 YYNGEE. This CDR3 region has 19 residues. The V gene end was trimmed by 4 bases and the J gene end by 5 bases; junction bases not matched to a gene: 16. The CDR3 DNA reads TGTGCCAGCAGCCCTAGCTTAGGACAGGGGAAGGCTAATAATTCACCCCTCCACTTT. Protein product: CASSPSLGQGKANNSPLHF.

The chain has TRBV10-3 and TRBJ1-4; D may be TRBD1 (6 bases). Germline V gene data show CDR1 as ENHRY and CDR2 as SYGVKD. The CDR3 sequence is 15 residues long. Trimming cost V 5 bases and J 4 bases, with 14 bases left between them. As DNA, the CDR3 is TGTGCCATCAGTTTAACGGACAGCCGTAATGAAAAACTGTTTTTT. This codes for CAISLTDSRNEKLFF.

The chain carries TRBV6-1 and TRBJ1-5; D gene uncertain. Germline lookup yields CDR1 MNHNS and CDR2 SASEGT. V lost 4 bases and J lost 8, with 9 bases in between. This CDR3 contains 12 residues. CDR3 in amino acids: CASSAPAEPQHF. DNA of the CDR3: TGTGCCAGCAGTGCCCCGGCGGAGCCCCAGCATTTT.

The chain joins TRBV6-5 to TRBJ1-1; 8 bases are a match to TRBD1. Germline trimming cut 2 bases from V and 0 bases from J; bases unmatched to any gene: 2. Germline V lookup: CDR1 MNHEY, CDR2 SVGAGI. The CDR3 totals 15 residues. The CDR3 protein is CASSYGDRMNTEAFF. DNA of the CDR3: TGTGCCAGCAGTTACGGGGACAGGATGAACACTGAAGCTTTCTTT.

V and J are TRBV4-1 and TRBJ2-1; no firm D call. This CDR3 contains 12 residues. The V end lost 2 bases, the J end lost 5 bases, and 4 bases lay between the germline ends. Germline-derived CDR1 and CDR2 are MGHRA and YSYEKL. The DNA for the CDR3 is TGCGCCAGCAGCCAAAGAGACAATGAGCAGTTCTTC. Its translation: CASSQRDNEQFF.

The chain has TRBV5-4 and TRBJ2-5; D uncertain. Germline V gives CDR1 SGHNT, CDR2 YYREEE (reference sequence). With 0 bases removed from V and 5 bases from J, the gap between germline ends came to 20 bases. The CDR3 loop spans 17 amino acids. This CDR3 is CASSLGSLPYQLETQYF. The CDR3 region has the DNA TGTGCCAGCAGCTTGGGGTCCCTCCCATATCAGTTGGAGACCCAGTACTTC.

This chain joins TRBV4-1 and TRBJ1-3; D call uncertain. The CDR3 runs to 13 residues. CDR1 is MGHRA, CDR2 YSYEKL, per germline. Trimming stripped 1 base from V and 7 bases from J, with 8 bases between. The CDR3 DNA reads TGCGCCAGCAGCCAAGCGACGGAGAACACCATATATTTT. Residues: CASSQATENTIYF.

V usage is TRBV9 and J usage is TRBJ1-2; D not resolved. The germline V gene has CDR1 SGDLS and CDR2 YYNGEE. Deletions cut 0 bases from V and 0 bases from J, with 15 bases between. The CDR3 loop spans 17 amino acids. The CDR3 loop reads CASSVDALVFTNYGYTF. In DNA, the CDR3 is TGTGCCAGCAGCGTAGACGCCCTAGTCTTTACTAACTATGGCTACACCTTC.

This clone was detected once. V gene TRBV7-2 combines with J gene TRBJ1-5; the match to TRBD1 covers 7 bases. From germline, CDR1 is SGHTA and CDR2 FQGNSA. The CDR3 totals 14 residues. Trimming cost V 5 bases and J 4 bases; bases outside gene matches: 5. The CDR3 is CASSDQQGNQPQHF. CDR3 sequence (DNA): TGTGCCAGCAGCGACCAACAGGGGAATCAGCCCCAGCATTTT.

The gene calls are TRBV7-8 and TRBJ1-5; 7 positions agree with TRBD1. Trimming took 6 bases from V and 4 from J; bases not matched to a gene: 9. Germline values: CDR1 SGHVS, CDR2 FQNEAQ. The CDR3 has 15 amino acids. This CDR3 is CASRRDRARNQPQHF. CDR3 DNA: TGTGCCAGCAGACGCGACAGGGCCAGAAATCAGCCCCAGCATTTT.

The V call is TRBV5-4, the J call TRBJ2-1; unclear D gene. The germline V gene has CDR1 SGHNT and CDR2 YYREEE (reference sequence). With 2 bases removed from V and 8 bases from J, the gap between germline ends came to 8 bases. The CDR3 extends over 12 amino acids. The CDR3: CASSFTSDEQFF. In DNA, the CDR3 is TGTGCCAGCAGCTTTACGAGCGATGAGCAGTTCTTC. The entire variable domain, with the rest obtained from reference TRBV5-4 and TRBJ2-1, is as follows: ETGVTQSPTHLIKTRGQQVTLRCSSQSGHNTVSWYQQALGQGPQFIFQYYREEENGRGNFPPRFSGLQFPNYSSELNVNALELDDSALYLCASSFTSDEQFFGPGTRLTVL.

The J gene is TRBJ1-5, the V gene TRBV19; D unclear. This CDR3 has 14 residues. V lost 3 bases and J lost 6, with 12 bases in between. Germline V gene data show CDR1 as LNHDA and CDR2 as SQIVND (reference sequence). This CDR3 reads CASSMGGWGQPQHF. The CDR3 nucleotides are TGTGCCAGTAGTATGGGAGGATGGGGTCAGCCCCAGCATTTT.

As regards this clone: It is unclear where the CDR3 begins or ends on the DNA, so no DNA is shown, and the CDR3 is as TCRdb lists it. The gene calls are TRBV7-6 and TRBJ2-7; the D call TRBD1 from the table was never checked on the DNA. The CDR3 is made up of 13 amino acids, end residues included. The germline CDR1 and CDR2 sequences are SGHVS and FNYEAQ. Here the CDR3 reads CASSFGTGTLEYF.

This chain joins TRBV25-1 and TRBJ2-1; D uncertain. Deletions cut 5 bases from V and 7 bases from J, with 12 bases between. Germline lookup yields CDR1 MGHDK and CDR2 SYGVNS. The CDR3 runs 13 residues. For the CDR3, the DNA is TGTGCCAGCAGTCTACGCCCAAAAAATGAGCAGTTCTTC. Translated: CASSLRPKNEQFF.

The V gene is TRBV7-2, the J gene TRBJ2-3, with 8 positions matching TRBD2. CDR1 and CDR2 (germline): SGHTA, FQGNSA. Germline trimming cut 5 bases from V and 3 bases from J; bases unmatched to any gene: 16. CDR3 size: 18 residues. DNA for the CDR3: TGTGCCAGCAGCCCCTACCGTTCGGGGGGGCGGGGAACAGATACGCAGTATTTT. Amino acid sequence: CASSPYRSGGRGTDTQYF.

This clone turned up a few times. The chain uses TRBV4-2 and TRBJ1-1; D unresolved. The V end lost 1 base, the J end lost 1 base, and 13 bases lay between the germline ends. Germline-derived CDR1 and CDR2 are LGHNA and YNFKEQ. The CDR3 is 16 residues long. This CDR3 reads CASSQAINSGNTEAFF. The CDR3 DNA sequence: TGTGCCAGCAGCCAAGCCATCAACTCGGGGAACACTGAAGCTTTCTTT.